This T cell receptor beta chain was recorded in a study of human T cells and chemical hapten exposure. Study-wide background: Among samples, TCR yields varied mainly because of small differences in pooled library volume. Findings and limits, study-wide: Once DPC sensitization occurred, TCRs above 1 in 1000 frequency showed no change.

Unique molecular identifiers were affixed to discrete cDNA molecules within the library. TCRdb called the 5' RACE reads again in MiXCR, with one record for every CDR3 protein. The table shows 110,000 or so distinct CDR3 sequences, with roughly 19% occurring only once. Unfractionated whole blood yielded the extracted total RNA. The germline V gene has CDR1 MNHNY and CDR2 SVGAGI (reference sequence). Trimming took off 2 bases at V and 0 bases at J, with 5 bases between the two ends. The CDR3 runs 15 residues. About this clonotype itself: What it recognizes is unknown.

This sequence was found in a human donor in good health. The chain joins TRBV6-6 to TRBJ2-6; D is unclear. As DNA, the CDR3 is TGTGCCAGCAGTTACCGAGGCTCTGGGGCCAACGTCCTGACTTTC. Encoded protein: CASSYRGSGANVLTF.